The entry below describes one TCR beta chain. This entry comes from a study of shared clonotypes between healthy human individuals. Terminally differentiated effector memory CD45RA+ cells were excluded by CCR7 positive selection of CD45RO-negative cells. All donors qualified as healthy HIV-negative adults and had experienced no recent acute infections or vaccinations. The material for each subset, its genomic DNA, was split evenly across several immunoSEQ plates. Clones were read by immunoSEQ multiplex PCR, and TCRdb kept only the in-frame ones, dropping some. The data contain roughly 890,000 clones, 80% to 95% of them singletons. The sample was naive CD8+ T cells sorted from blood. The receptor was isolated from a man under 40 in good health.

The CDR3 reads CASILQGAGKGYTF. For the CDR3, the DNA is TGTGCCAGCATCCTACAGGGGGCAGGAAAAGGCTACACCTTC. The rearrangement links TRBV5-6 to TRBJ1-2; TRBD1 aligns across 9 bases. CDR1 is SGHDT, CDR2 YYEEEE, per germline. With 6 bases clipped from V and 8 bases from J, the junction kept 11 bases outside the gene matches. CDR3 length equals 14 residues.